These 15 T cell receptor beta chains came from one sample sequenced in a study of T cell responses to AZD1222 COVID-19 vaccine. Sequencing used immunoSEQ multiplex PCR; TCRdb keeps in-frame clones, though not all of them. The data show roughly 67,000 clones, with approximately 91% seen just once and 7.5% to 9.5% held by the top ten. The sample here was peripheral blood, taken on day 0 of AZD1222 vaccination. The source is an adult in good health.

This clone appeared once. The chain recombines TRBV5-4 with TRBJ2-7; 7 bases map to TRBD2. The CDR3 is made up of 14 amino acids. The V and J ends lost 3 bases and 5 bases, in that order; junction bases with no gene match: 8. Germline assignment: CDR1 SGHNT and CDR2 YYREEE (reference sequence). The CDR3 spells CASSSLAKVDEQYF. The CDR3 DNA reads TGTGCCAGCAGCTCACTAGCGAAAGTGGACGAGCAGTACTTC.

The CDR3 region has the DNA TGCGCCAGCAGTGAACGACGGTCCATGAACACTGAAGCTTTCTTT. This gives the protein CASSERRSMNTEAFF. This chain joins TRBV10-1 and TRBJ1-1, with D unclear. With 3 bases removed from V and 0 bases from J, the gap between germline ends came to 11 bases. Germline values: CDR1 WNHNN, CDR2 SYGVQD (reference sequence). This CDR3 region has 15 residues.

CDR3 loop: CASRSRDRATNEKLFF. The CDR3 DNA sequence: TGTGCCAGTAGATCGAGGGATCGGGCAACTAATGAAAAACTGTTTTTT. J is TRBJ1-4 and V is TRBV19; no clear D. Trimming cost V 6 bases and J 0 bases, with 14 bases left between them. Germline CDR1 reads LNHDA; CDR2 reads SQIVND (reference sequence). This CDR3 is built from 16 residues.

The chain carries TRBV27 and TRBJ2-1, with TRBD2 matching 14 bases. With V trimmed by 2 bases and J by 7 bases, 13 bases remained unmatched. CDR1 is MNHEY, CDR2 SMNVEV, per germline (reference sequence). The CDR3 covers 19 residues. CDR3 loop: CASSLPPGLAGGQGNEQFF. The CDR3 nucleotides are TGTGCCAGCAGTTTACCCCCCGGACTAGCGGGAGGCCAGGGGAATGAGCAGTTCTTC.

The V call is TRBV19, the J call TRBJ1-1; maybe TRBD1 (6 bases). Germline CDR1 reads LNHDA; CDR2 reads SQIVND (reference sequence). The CDR3 runs to 15 residues. V lost 7 bases and J 1 base, leaving 16 bases between the germline ends. DNA of the CDR3: TGTGCCAGTAATCCTAACAGGGTCCGGAACACTGAAGCTTTCTTT. Translated, it gives CASNPNRVRNTEAFF.

The chain joins TRBV21-1 to TRBJ2-6; the table's D gene call, TRBD2, was not cross checked with the DNA. TRBV21-1 is a listed pseudogene. This CDR3 spans 14 amino acids. This CDR3 reads CASSRGSGANVLTF. CDR3 bases: TGTGCCAGCAGCAGAGGATCTGGGGCCAACGTCCTGACTTTC.

The chain links TRBV5-6 to TRBJ1-2, with D unresolved. CDR3 length: 13 residues. The germline gives CDR1 SGHDT, CDR2 YYEEEE. Trimming took 2 bases from V and 3 from J, leaving 8 bases between them. The CDR3 DNA reads TGTGCCAGCAGCTTCGGGAGTTACTATGGCTACACCTTC. It translates to CASSFGSYYGYTF. The entire variable domain, with the rest obtained from reference TRBV5-6 and TRBJ1-2, is as follows: DAGVTQSPTHLIKTRGQQVTLRCSPKSGHDTVSWYQQALGQGPQFIFQYYEEEERQRGNFPDRFSGHQFPNYSSELNVNALLLGDSALYLCASSFGSYYGYTFGSGTRLTVV.

The genes are TRBV5-8 and TRBJ2-7, with D possibly being TRBD2 (7 bases). The CDR3 has 14 amino acids. Germline V CDR1 and CDR2: SGHTS, YDEGEE. Trimming left V 3 bases short and J 2 bases short, with 12 bases between. CDR3 in amino acids: CASSSGGPTYEQYF. In DNA, the CDR3 is TGTGCCAGCAGCTCCGGGGGGCCCACCTACGAGCAGTACTTC.

The J gene is TRBJ2-3, the V gene TRBV19; D unclear. Germline CDR1 and CDR2: LNHDA and SQIVND (reference sequence). V was cut by 6 bases and J by 5 bases, with 9 bases left in between. This CDR3 comprises 12 residues. The CDR3 DNA reads as TGTGCCAGTAGCCCCGCCATAGATACGCAGTATTTT. It codes for CASSPAIDTQYF.

The rearrangement links TRBV28 to TRBJ1-2, with D tentatively TRBD1 (5 bases). Germline V gene sequence: CDR1 MDHEN, CDR2 SYDVKM. The length of the CDR3 is 12 residues. Trimming left V 11 bases short and J 3 bases short, with 13 bases between. The CDR3 region has the DNA TGTGCCGTGGGCAGGGAGGACTATGGCTACACCTTC. Its protein product is CAVGREDYGYTF.

The rearrangement joins TRBV19 to TRBJ1-1, with D possibly TRBD1 on 6 matching bases. V lost 6 bases, J lost 2 bases, and 13 bases lay in between. The germline V gene has CDR1 LNHDA and CDR2 SQIVND (reference sequence). CDR3 length: 14 residues. The CDR3, as DNA: TGTGCCAGTAGCCCGACAGGTTACAACACTGAAGCTTTCTTT. This gives the protein CASSPTGYNTEAFF.

The chain is built from TRBV11-3 and TRBJ2-7; 9 nucleotides line up with TRBD1. Trimming took 5 bases from V and 5 from J; bases not matched to a gene: 7. CDR1 and CDR2 from the germline V gene are SGHNT and YENEEA. This CDR3 has 14 residues. The CDR3 reads CASSTRQGVNEQYF. The CDR3 DNA reads as TGTGCCAGCAGCACCCGACAGGGGGTTAACGAGCAGTACTTC.

V and J are TRBV5-5 and TRBJ2-7; TRBD2 matches at 10 bases. V lost 4 bases and J lost 1; bases outside the gene matches: 11. The CDR3 consists of 17 residues. In germline, CDR1 is SGHKS, CDR2 YYEKEE (reference sequence). Here the CDR3 reads CASSQGPTSGISYEQYF. The CDR3 DNA follows: TGTGCCAGCAGCCAAGGGCCAACTAGCGGGATATCCTACGAGCAGTACTTC.

The chain employs TRBV2 and TRBJ1-5, with 9 bases matching TRBD1. This CDR3 has 16 amino acids. CDR1 is SNHLY and CDR2 is FYNNEI in the germline V gene. J was trimmed by 6 bases and V by 2 bases; bases with no gene match: 8. CDR3 region: CASSEFPDRGGQPQHF. For the CDR3, the DNA is TGTGCCAGCAGTGAATTCCCCGACAGGGGGGGTCAGCCCCAGCATTTT.

This clone was found a few times. J is TRBJ2-3 and V is TRBV6-4; TRBD1 agrees at 7 bases. The CDR3 runs to 14 residues. Germline V gene data show CDR1 as MRHNA and CDR2 as SNTAGT. Trimming removed 3 bases from V and 5 bases from J; junction bases left unmatched: 5. The CDR3 loop is CASSEIGDRDTQYF. DNA of the CDR3: TGTGCCAGCAGTGAGATAGGGGACAGAGATACGCAGTATTTT.